These 29 T cell receptor beta chains were all obtained from the same sample, sequenced in a study of blood T cell repertoires in COVID-19. Sequenced by immunoSEQ multiplex PCR; TCRdb stores in-frame clones only, minus some. The sample lists 50,000 to 70,000 clones; more than 70% were seen once. The sequencing sample was made of peripheral blood. The receptors here all came from a man in his 60s with active or convalescent COVID-19.

This chain links TRBV29-1 with TRBJ1-4; no clear D gene. The CDR3 covers 14 residues. V was clipped by 6 bases and J by 0 bases, with 11 bases between them. Germline V lookup: CDR1 SQVTM, CDR2 ANQGSEA. The CDR3 DNA follows: TGCAGCGTGGCCGGCCAGGCAACTAATGAAAAACTGTTTTTT. Its translation: CSVAGQATNEKLFF.

The rearrangement links TRBV6-5 to TRBJ1-2, with TRBD1 identical over 7 bases. Germline loops: CDR1 MNHEY, CDR2 SVGAGI. The CDR3 consists of 13 residues. With V trimmed by 6 bases and J by 8 bases, 9 bases remained unmatched. The CDR3 spells CASSLDRARGYTF. The CDR3 DNA is TGTGCCAGCAGCCTAGACAGGGCGAGAGGCTACACCTTC.

This clone came up once. The chain combines TRBV19 with TRBJ1-5; perhaps TRBD1 as D (6 bases). Germline CDR1 is LNHDA and CDR2 is SQIVND (reference sequence). The V and J ends lost 6 bases and 1 base respectively, with 13 bases between them. CDR3 length: 15 amino acids. The CDR3 coding sequence is TGTGCCAGTAGCCTCCGGGACAACAGCAATCAGCCCCAGCATTTT. Amino acid sequence: CASSLRDNSNQPQHF.

This clone came up once. This CDR3 reads CASSQGGQGSYEQYF. The CDR3 DNA reads as TGCGCCAGCAGCCAAGGGGGACAGGGCTCCTACGAGCAGTACTTC. The chain recombines TRBV4-3 with TRBJ2-7; 9 bases fit TRBD1. With V trimmed by 1 base and J by 0 bases, 1 base remained unmatched. The CDR3 length is 15 residues. Germline V gene data show CDR1 as LGHNA and CDR2 as YSLEER.

This clone was seen a handful of times. V and J are TRBV20-1 and TRBJ1-2; D unclear. V lost 1 base, J lost 4 bases, and 4 bases lay in between. The CDR3 extends over 11 amino acids. CDR1 and CDR2 (germline): DFQATT, SNEGSKA (reference sequence). This CDR3 is CSARVAYGYTF. The CDR3 coding sequence is TGCAGTGCTAGAGTGGCCTATGGCTACACCTTC.

The chain carries TRBV7-2 and TRBJ2-5; 10 bases are shared with TRBD2. Germline V lookup: CDR1 SGHTA, CDR2 FQGNSA. This CDR3 is built from 15 residues. Trimming removed 4 bases from V and 4 bases from J; junction bases left unmatched: 6. CDR3 loop: CASSSKRGGGETQYF. The CDR3 bases are TGTGCCAGCAGCTCAAAGCGGGGGGGTGGAGAGACCCAGTACTTC.

The chain employs TRBV29-1 and TRBJ1-1, with D possibly TRBD1 on 5 matching bases. Deletions cut 8 bases from V and 0 bases from J, with 22 bases between. Germline CDR1 and CDR2: SQVTM and ANQGSEA. The CDR3 extends over 16 amino acids. CDR3 amino acids: CSRPGRVAPMNTEAFF. The CDR3 DNA reads as TGCAGCCGTCCAGGCAGGGTGGCCCCCATGAACACTGAAGCTTTCTTT.

This rearrangement joins TRBV6-1 to TRBJ1-1; D gene unclear. CDR1 is MNHNS, CDR2 SASEGT, per germline. The V end lost 2 bases, the J end lost 4 bases, and 11 bases lay between the germline ends. The CDR3 length is 14 residues. CDR3 sequence reads: CASSENPESTEAFF. The CDR3, as DNA: TGTGCCAGCAGTGAAAACCCTGAGTCCACTGAAGCTTTCTTT.

The genes are TRBV6-5 and TRBJ1-2; D is undetermined. The CDR3 is 14 amino acids. V shed 8 bases and J shed 4 bases, with 17 bases lying between them. Germline loops: CDR1 MNHEY, CDR2 SVGAGI. The CDR3 sequence is CASGSPGSLYGYTF. CDR3 bases: TGTGCCAGCGGAAGCCCGGGATCCCTCTATGGCTACACCTTC.

The gene calls are TRBV9 and TRBJ1-3; a possible D gene is TRBD1 (5 bases). The germline V gene encodes CDR1 SGDLS and CDR2 YYNGEE. V lost 0 bases, J lost 1 base, and 17 bases lay in between. The CDR3 runs to 18 residues. The CDR3 sequence: CASSVVDREHSSGNTIYF. The CDR3 coding sequence is TGTGCCAGCAGCGTAGTAGACAGAGAACACTCTTCTGGAAACACCATATATTTT.

This chain connects TRBV5-1 to TRBJ2-5; D gene ambiguous. V lost 0 bases, J lost 6 bases, and 18 bases lay in between. The CDR3 loop spans 16 amino acids. Germline loops: CDR1 SGHRS, CDR2 YFSETQ. DNA of the CDR3: TGCGCCAGCAGCTTGGGGTCTTTGGGCGCACGACAGACCCAGTACTTC. This translates into CASSLGSLGARQTQYF.

This sequence joins TRBV6-4 and TRBJ2-1; 8 nucleotides match TRBD2. This CDR3 has 15 residues. The germline V gene has CDR1 MRHNA and CDR2 SNTAGT. Germline trimming cut 6 bases from V and 3 bases from J; bases unmatched to any gene: 7. This CDR3 reads CASRQLAVNYNEQFF. The CDR3, as DNA: TGTGCCAGCAGACAACTAGCGGTTAACTACAATGAGCAGTTCTTC.

The chain carries TRBV15 and TRBJ1-3; D gene ambiguous. Germline V CDR1 and CDR2: LNHNV, YYDKDF (reference sequence). The germline V and J ends were trimmed by 1 base and 0 bases, with 4 bases remaining between them. This CDR3 has 14 amino acids. This CDR3 is CATSRGDSGNTIYF. The CDR3 DNA follows: TGTGCCACCAGCAGAGGAGACTCTGGAAACACCATATATTTT.

The gene calls are TRBV18 and TRBJ2-1; the D is unclear. Trimming took 3 bases from V and 7 from J, leaving 7 bases between them. The germline V gene encodes CDR1 KGHSH and CDR2 LQKENI. The CDR3 extends over 12 amino acids. DNA for the CDR3: TGTGCCAGCTCACCGAATGAGAATGAGCAGTTCTTC. Its protein product is CASSPNENEQFF.

V gene TRBV10-3 combines with J gene TRBJ2-6; possible D gene TRBD2, 5 bases. This CDR3 contains 16 residues. V lost 2 bases to trimming and J lost 0 bases, with 8 bases between them. Germline lookup yields CDR1 ENHRY and CDR2 SYGVKD. The CDR3 DNA reads as TGTGCCATCAGTGAGGGAGGCCTCTCTGGGGCCAACGTCCTGACTTTC. Residues: CAISEGGLSGANVLTF.

This chain connects TRBV5-1 to TRBJ1-2, with 7 nucleotides matching TRBD1. This CDR3 has 15 residues. The J segment lost 4 bases and the V segment lost 5 bases, leaving 11 bases of the junction unmatched. CDR1 is SGHRS, CDR2 YFSETQ, per germline. CDR3 coding DNA: TGCGCCAGCAGACGAGACAGGGAACCGTCCTATGGCTACACCTTC. This encodes CASRRDREPSYGYTF.

The rearrangement joins TRBV7-2 to TRBJ1-6; 8 nucleotides align to TRBD1. V shed 5 bases, J shed 9 bases, and the junction held 9 bases outside the gene matches. This CDR3 spans 15 amino acids. Germline lookup yields CDR1 SGHTA and CDR2 FQGNSA. The DNA for the CDR3 is TGTGCCAGCAGCCAACGACAGGGGTCGAGTTCACCCCTCCACTTT. Residues: CASSQRQGSSSPLHF. Together with reference TRBV7-2 and TRBJ1-6, the CDR3 gives the full variable domain: GAGVSQSPSNKVTEKGKDVELRCDPISGHTALYWYRQSLGQGLEFLIYFQGNSAPDKSGLPSDRFSAERTGGSVSTLTIQRTQQEDSAVYLCASSQRQGSSSPLHFGNGTRLTVT.

This chain links TRBV19 with TRBJ1-1; 7 bases are shared with TRBD1. The trim removed 5 bases at V and 0 bases at J, leaving 6 bases unmatched. Germline values: CDR1 LNHDA, CDR2 SQIVND (reference sequence). This CDR3 comprises 15 residues. The CDR3 DNA is TGTGCCAGTAGTCCGAGACAGGGTATGAACACTGAAGCTTTCTTT. Amino acid sequence: CASSPRQGMNTEAFF.

This clone has a handful of counts. The CDR3 loop is CASSRPRSGGELFF. CDR3 coding DNA: TGTGCCAGCAGTAGACCGAGGAGTGGCGGGGAGCTGTTTTTT. J is TRBJ2-2 and V is TRBV2; D uncertain. Trimming removed 5 bases at V and 7 bases at J, with 14 bases between. CDR1 is SNHLY, CDR2 FYNNEI, per germline. The CDR3 has 14 amino acids.

The chain joins TRBV4-1 to TRBJ1-1; D is ambiguous. With 4 bases removed from V and 6 bases from J, the gap between germline ends came to 12 bases. The CDR3 has 13 residues. Germline CDR1 is MGHRA and CDR2 is YSYEKL. CDR3 loop: CASSRYGGSEAFF. CDR3 coding DNA: TGCGCCAGCAGCCGATACGGCGGGTCTGAAGCTTTCTTT.

This clone appeared a single time. CDR3 sequence reads: CASSRQGYTIYF. DNA of the CDR3: TGTGCCAGCAGCCGACAGGGCTACACCATATATTTT. The chain employs TRBV12-3 or TRBV12-4 and TRBJ1-3, with 7 positions matching TRBD1. The ends lost 6 bases at V and 8 bases at J; junction bases unmatched: 4. CDR3 size: 12 residues.

This clone was seen only once. The chain couples TRBV24-1 to TRBJ2-2, with TRBD2 matching 8 bases. Per germline, CDR1 KGHDR and CDR2 SFDVKD. The V gene end was trimmed by 0 bases and the J gene end by 7 bases; junction bases not matched to a gene: 3. The CDR3 has 15 amino acids. CDR3 sequence reads: CATSDLGLAGGELFF. The CDR3 nucleotides read TGTGCCACCAGTGATTTGGGACTAGCAGGCGGGGAGCTGTTTTTT.

This chain links TRBV5-1 with TRBJ1-6; TRBD1 aligns across 7 bases. The V gene end was trimmed by 4 bases and the J gene end by 10 bases; junction bases not matched to a gene: 8. Germline V gene sequence: CDR1 SGHRS, CDR2 YFSETQ. The CDR3 loop spans 14 amino acids. CDR3 sequence: CASSLGGGRSPLHF. The DNA of the CDR3 is TGCGCCAGCAGCCTAGGGGGCGGTAGGTCACCCCTCCACTTT. Full variable domain (missing parts from reference TRBV5-1 and TRBJ1-6): KAGVTQTPRYLIKTRGQQVTLSCSPISGHRSVSWYQQTPGQGLQFLFEYFSETQRNKGNFPGRFSGRQFSNSRSEMNVSTLELGDSALYLCASSLGGGRSPLHFGNGTRLTVT.

The genes are TRBV18 and TRBJ1-1, with TRBD1 matching over 9 bases. V shed 1 base and J 0 bases; nucleotides not matched to a gene: 0. This CDR3 has 15 amino acids. Germline V CDR1 and CDR2: KGHSH, LQKENI. CDR3 nucleotide sequence: TGTGCCAGCTCACCACGGACAGGGGTGAACACTGAAGCTTTCTTT. Translating it yields CASSPRTGVNTEAFF.

The CDR3 here is CASSQIRSGNYNEQFF. DNA for the CDR3: TGTGCCAGCAGCCAGATCAGGAGCGGAAACTACAATGAGCAGTTCTTC. The chain links TRBV11-2 to TRBJ2-1; D perhaps matches TRBD2 (5 bases). Trimming took off 5 bases at V and 3 bases at J, with 17 bases between the two ends. The CDR3 runs to 16 residues. Germline values: CDR1 SGHAT, CDR2 FQNNGV.

This chain joins TRBV5-5 and TRBJ2-7; 8 bases match TRBD1. The length of the CDR3 is 15 residues. CDR1 SGHKS and CDR2 YYEKEE come from the germline V gene (reference sequence). V trimming: 4 bases; J trimming: 3 bases; junction bases outside the gene matches: 9. CDR3 loop: CASSANRGSLYEQYF. The CDR3 DNA is TGTGCCAGCAGCGCAAACAGGGGGTCCCTCTACGAGCAGTACTTC.

The chain links TRBV6-2 or TRBV6-3 to TRBJ2-3; the D is unclear. The V gene's germline CDR1 is MNHEY and CDR2 SVGEGT. CDR3 length: 11 amino acids. Between the trimmed V and J ends, which lost 5 bases and 6 bases, there was a span of 6 bases. The CDR3 DNA sequence: TGTGCCAGCAGTATGTCGGATACGCAGTATTTT. Translating it yields CASSMSDTQYF.

The rearrangement joins TRBV5-6 to TRBJ2-1; 7 bases line up with TRBD2. The J segment lost 9 bases and the V segment lost 1 base, leaving 4 bases of the junction unmatched. Germline lookup yields CDR1 SGHDT and CDR2 YYEEEE. CDR3 length: 13 amino acids. CDR3 nucleotide sequence: TGTGCCAGCAGCTTGACTGGGAGGGTTGAGCAGTTCTTC. Amino acids: CASSLTGRVEQFF.

V gene TRBV7-2 combines with J gene TRBJ1-3; a possible D gene is TRBD1 (5 bases). The germline V gene encodes CDR1 SGHTA and CDR2 FQGNSA. Trimming removed 5 bases from V and 1 base from J, with 12 bases in between. CDR3 length equals 15 residues. The CDR3 here is CASSPASGSGNTIYF. CDR3 nucleotide sequence: TGTGCCAGCAGCCCTGCGTCAGGGTCTGGAAACACCATATATTTT. The full variable domain, completed using reference TRBV7-2 and TRBJ1-3, is GAGVSQSPSNKVTEKGKDVELRCDPISGHTALYWYRQSLGQGLEFLIYFQGNSAPDKSGLPSDRFSAERTGGSVSTLTIQRTQQEDSAVYLCASSPASGSGNTIYFGEGSWLTVV.